These T cell receptor beta chains were read from a single sample in a study of a mutant IDH1 vaccine in newly diagnosed glioma. No antigen is known for these receptors. Generated by immunoSEQ multiplex PCR, the TCRdb table keeps only in-frame clones and is missing some. This table holds about 130,000 clones, around three quarters found once. This sample comprised PBMCs, obtained from a glioma patient whose treatment included an IDH1 peptide vaccine. These receptors all stem from a man aged 40-50 years with glioma. Both conserved end residues are part of each CDR3. D genes are given only for firm matches. Clone sizes are given selectively: once, few, many, or a class where the clone is expanded.

NA,TRBJ2-7,TRBD1,TRBV29-1,TGCAGCGTTTTACAGGGGTACGAGCAGTACTTC,CSVLQGYEQYF
NA,TRBJ2-6,NA,TRBV9,TGTGCCAGCAGCGTAGCTGGTACCCCTGGGGCCAACGTCCTGACTTTC,CASSVAGTPGANVLTF
NA,TRBJ2-7,TRBD1,TRBV7-9,TGTGCCAGCAGCTCCACGGGGCGTTCGGGACAGGGGTCCGAGCAGTACTTC,CASSSTGRSGQGSEQYF
NA,TRBJ2-5,NA,TRBV7-9,TGTGCCAGCAGCTTTTCCTCTGGGGGCGGGCAAGAGACCCAGTACTTC,CASSFSSGGGQETQYF
NA,TRBJ2-1,NA,TRBV9,TGTGCCAGCAGCGTAGCTTCTTGGGCGGCGCAGTTCTTC,CASSVASWAAQFF
NA,TRBJ2-5,TRBD2,TRBV5-1,TGCGCCAGCAGCTTGTTTCCGACTAGCGGGAGGGTCCCGCTGGAGACCCAGTACTTC,CASSLFPTSGRVPLETQYF
few,TRBJ2-7,NA,TRBV19,TGTGCCTCCGAATCGGGGGTTGGGTACGAGCAGTACTTC,CASESGVGYEQYF
NA,TRBJ1-5,TRBD1,TRBV30,TGTGCCTGGGACAGGGATAGCAATCAGCCCCAGCATTTT,CAWDRDSNQPQHF
NA,TRBJ1-2,NA,TRBV27,TGTGCCAGCAGTTTGTCAGGGGAGAACAATGGCTACACCTTC,CASSLSGENNGYTF
once,TRBJ1-1,NA,TRBV28,TGTGCCAGCAGTTCAGGGTGGGCTGAAGCTTTCTTT,CASSSGWAEAFF
NA,TRBJ2-3,TRBD2,TRBV18,TGTGCCAGCCGGACTAGCACCTCTGATACGCAGTATTTT,CASRTSTSDTQYF
NA,TRBJ2-5,TRBD2,TRBV11-2,TGTGCCAGCAGCTTGAGCGGGGGAGAGACCCAGTACTTC,CASSLSGGETQYF
once,TRBJ1-1,NA,TRBV19,TGTGCCAGTACTTTAGACTGGGACACTGAAGCTTTCTTT,CASTLDWDTEAFF
once,TRBJ2-3,NA,TRBV18,TGTGCCAGCTCTGCCCAAGGAGCTAGCACAGATACGCAGTATTTT,CASSAQGASTDTQYF
NA,TRBJ1-2,NA,TRBV29-1,TGCAGCGTTGTGAAGTTAGGCAGTCCGGACTATGGCTACACCTTC,CSVVKLGSPDYGYTF
NA,TRBJ1-1,NA,TRBV28,TGTGCCAGCAGTTTAGTTTTGAACACTGAAGCTTTCTTT,CASSLVLNTEAFF
once,TRBJ2-7,TRBD2,TRBV7-2,TGTGCCAGCAGCTTAGCCGGGACTAGCGGGGCCTGGGAGCAGTACTTC,CASSLAGTSGAWEQYF